This T cell receptor beta chain was sequenced during a study of shared clonotypes between healthy human individuals. Points on this clone: What it recognizes is unknown.

Using roughly 180 ng DNA, 25,000 to 35,000 T cell genomes, the sorted-subset replicate PCRs were run. Assay used: immunoSEQ multiplex PCR; TCRdb lists only in-frame clones, some missing. In the table there are approximately 2,000,000 clones, 92% of which are singletons. Study-wide results and limits: Estimated richness values were generally larger in naive subsets than in memory subsets. It was the non-shared clonotypes that had lower generation probabilities than clonotypes shared by all four donors.

V lost 1 base to trimming and J lost 5 bases, with 15 bases between them. CDR3 size: 15 residues. Germline V CDR1 and CDR2: MGHDK, SYGVNS. Sequenced input: naive CD4+ T cells from PBMCs. The subset denotes: CD45RA+ positively selected. The chain employs TRBV25-1 and TRBJ2-7, with D possibly being TRBD1 (6 bases). This TCR came from a man between 18 and 35 years old in good health. Some clones in this sample may be carry-over from other donors' samples. The CDR3, as DNA: TGTGCCAGCAGTGAATCGGGCAGGGGATCCCACGAGCAGTACTTC. As protein: CASSESGRGSHEQYF.